Presented here are 19 T cell receptor beta chains from one specimen sequenced in a study of response to subunit inactivated influenza vaccine. Via MiXCR, TCRdb re-called the RT-PCR reads, giving one row per CDR3 protein. The table lists 700,000 to 900,000 distinct CDR3 sequences, 21% of them singletons. The input for sequencing was PBMCs from blood, taken about 5 days after vaccination. These receptors were taken from a man between 45 and 60 years old who received an inactivated influenza vaccine.

This clonotype has ten or more counts. The genes are TRBV20-1 and TRBJ2-7; the match to TRBD1 covers 8 bases. This CDR3 has 13 residues. V trimming: 3 bases; J trimming: 2 bases; junction bases outside the gene matches: 3. Germline CDR1 reads DFQATT; CDR2 reads SNEGSKA (reference sequence). The CDR3: CSASWTGTYEQYF. The CDR3 coding sequence is TGCAGTGCTAGTTGGACAGGGACCTACGAGCAGTACTTC.

The chain combines TRBV10-3 with TRBJ2-1; weak D call: TRBD1 (7 bases). Germline loops: CDR1 ENHRY, CDR2 SYGVKD. V was cut by 6 bases and J by 8 bases, with 17 bases left in between. The CDR3 totals 14 residues. As DNA, the CDR3 is TGTGCCATCAGGGGGGGAAAGGGGGCCGATGAGCAGTTCTTC. Its protein is CAIRGGKGADEQFF.

The chain carries TRBV5-1 and TRBJ2-1; TRBD2 matches 9 bases. In germline, CDR1 is SGHRS, CDR2 YFSETQ. The V and J ends lost 2 bases and 3 bases, in that order; junction bases with no gene match: 12. CDR3 length: 18 amino acids. The CDR3 DNA reads TGCGCCAGCAGCTTAGCAGGGTCGGGGACTAGCTTCTACAATGAGCAGTTCTTC. It specifies CASSLAGSGTSFYNEQFF.

This clonotype turned up a few times. The rearrangement joins TRBV12-3 or TRBV12-4 to TRBJ1-5; perhaps TRBD1 as D (6 bases). The CDR3 loop spans 15 amino acids. Trimming removed 3 bases from V and 2 bases from J, with 11 bases in between. The CDR3 nucleotides read TGTGCCAGCAGTTTTGGCAGGGGAGGCAATCAGCCCCAGCATTTT. Translating it yields CASSFGRGGNQPQHF.

This clonotype has a handful of counts. The chain links TRBV20-1 to TRBJ2-7; 9 bases line up with TRBD2. The CDR3 contains 14 residues. Per germline, CDR1 DFQATT and CDR2 SNEGSKA (reference sequence). After removal of 1 base from V and 5 bases from J, the junction contained 6 bases not matched to a gene. CDR3 coding DNA: TGCAGTGCTAGAGGGGGTAGCGGGGGCGACGAGCAGTACTTC. Encoded protein: CSARGGSGGDEQYF.

This clonotype was observed a few times. V is TRBV20-1 and J is TRBJ2-7; possibly TRBD1 for D (5 bases). Germline V gene sequence: CDR1 DFQATT, CDR2 SNEGSKA (reference sequence). V lost 1 base, J lost 5 bases, and 9 bases lay in between. The length of the CDR3 is 12 residues. The chain's CDR3 is CSARAGPHEQYF. The CDR3 nucleotides read TGCAGTGCTAGAGCAGGGCCCCACGAGCAGTACTTC.

The table lists this clonotype with a few counts. The chain employs TRBV24-1 and TRBJ2-5; D is undetermined. V was clipped by 3 bases and J by 5 bases, with 15 bases between them. The CDR3 sequence is 15 residues long. From germline, CDR1 is KGHDR and CDR2 SFDVKD. The CDR3 DNA follows: TGTGCCACCAGTGATCCCGGAATTGGCGCGGAGACCCAGTACTTC. Its translation: CATSDPGIGAETQYF.

This clonotype was detected many times. The chain links TRBV24-1 to TRBJ2-1; D tentatively fits TRBD1 or TRBD2 (6 bases each). Trimming took off 4 bases at V and 9 bases at J, with 9 bases between the two ends. The CDR3 sequence is 12 residues long. Germline V gene data show CDR1 as KGHDR and CDR2 as SFDVKD. Written as DNA, the CDR3 is TGTGCCACCAGTGAAAGGGGGGCTGAGCAGTTCTTC. Encoded protein: CATSERGAEQFF.

The V gene is TRBV21-1, the J gene TRBJ1-2; the table calls TRBD1, which could not be checked here. TRBV21-1 is designated a pseudogene. This CDR3 spans 17 amino acids. CDR3: CASRLDRGPSVEYGYTF. CDR3 sequence (DNA): TGTGCCAGCAGGTTGGACAGGGGACCCTCTGTTGAGTATGGCTACACCTTC.

This clonotype was observed at least ten times. The chain joins TRBV6-1 to TRBJ1-3; weak D call: TRBD1 (6 bases). CDR3 length: 15 amino acids. CDR1 MNHNS and CDR2 SASEGT come from the germline V gene. V lost 5 bases, J lost 1 base, and 12 bases lay in between. The CDR3 protein is CASSPGTSSGNTIYF. The CDR3 DNA is TGTGCCAGCAGTCCAGGGACATCTTCTGGAAACACCATATATTTT.

This rearrangement joins TRBV12-3 or TRBV12-4 to TRBJ1-2, with 9 bases fitting TRBD1. This CDR3 is built from 14 residues. The trim removed 5 bases at V and 7 bases at J, leaving 8 bases unmatched. The CDR3, as DNA: TGTGCCAGCAGTCTGGACAGGGGATATGCTGGCTACACCTTC. Protein sequence: CASSLDRGYAGYTF.

This clonotype was counted only a few times. The J gene is TRBJ2-7, the V gene TRBV7-2; possibly TRBD2 for D (7 bases). CDR3 length: 15 residues. Per the germline V gene, CDR1 is SGHTA and CDR2 is FQGNSA. V lost 1 base and J 3 bases, leaving 13 bases between the germline ends. This CDR3 is CASSLEGGANYEQYF. CDR3 bases: TGTGCCAGCAGCTTAGAGGGGGGGGCAAACTACGAGCAGTACTTC.

This clonotype was seen a few times. The J gene is TRBJ2-1, the V gene TRBV10-3; 11 bases align to TRBD1. With 7 bases clipped from V and 7 bases from J, the junction kept 9 bases outside the gene matches. Looked up from germline, CDR1 is ENHRY and CDR2 is SYGVKD. This CDR3 spans 15 amino acids. As DNA, the CDR3 is TGTGCCATCACTCGTCCGGGACAGGGGGGGAATGAGCAGTTCTTC. As protein: CAITRPGQGGNEQFF.

This clonotype was picked up a small number of times. V and J are TRBV6-1 and TRBJ1-3; perhaps TRBD1 as D (6 bases). Germline V CDR1 and CDR2: MNHNS, SASEGT. Trimming removed 6 bases from V and 1 base from J, with 13 bases in between. The CDR3 is 15 amino acids. The CDR3 nucleotides are TGTGCCAGCAGAGTATCTACAGGGTCTGGAAACACCATATATTTT. It codes for CASRVSTGSGNTIYF.

This clonotype showed up many times. The rearrangement uses TRBV5-1 and TRBJ2-2; D tentatively fits TRBD1 or TRBD2 (5 bases each). Between the trimmed V and J ends, which lost 0 bases and 0 bases, there was a span of 12 bases. The CDR3 consists of 17 residues. CDR1 is SGHRS and CDR2 is YFSETQ in the germline V gene. CDR3 sequence: CASSLGPGRTNTGELFF. CDR3 coding DNA: TGCGCCAGCAGCTTGGGACCGGGACGGACGAACACCGGGGAGCTGTTTTTT.

The J gene is TRBJ1-2, the V gene TRBV5-6; maybe TRBD1 (5 bases). The CDR3 extends over 12 amino acids. CDR1 SGHDT and CDR2 YYEEEE come from the germline V gene. The ends were cut back, 3 bases at V and 7 bases at J, with 10 bases in the middle. CDR3 sequence (DNA): TGTGCCAGCAGCTACCACGGGGCTGGCTACACCTTC. Translated, it gives CASSYHGAGYTF.

The J gene is TRBJ1-5, the V gene TRBV2, with unresolved D. CDR3 size: 14 residues. The V gene lost 7 bases and the J gene lost 0 bases, with 10 bases spanning the gap. CDR1 is SNHLY and CDR2 is FYNNEI in the germline V gene. CDR3 region: CASNPGHSNQPQHF. DNA of the CDR3: TGTGCCAGCAATCCTGGCCATAGCAATCAGCCCCAGCATTTT.

The rearrangement joins TRBV29-1 to TRBJ2-7; 10 nucleotides line up with TRBD2. V dropped 1 base and J dropped 3; count of bases not matched to a gene: 6. The V gene's germline CDR1 is SQVTM and CDR2 ANQGSEA. There are 15 residues in the CDR3. CDR3 DNA sequence: TGCAGCGTTGAAGGTTGGGCTAGCGGGGGCTACGAGCAGTACTTC. This translates into CSVEGWASGGYEQYF.

Only a few counts were recorded for this clonotype. The chain couples TRBV9 to TRBJ2-7, with D possibly matching TRBD2 (6 bases). The length of the CDR3 is 16 residues. Germline V lookup: CDR1 SGDLS, CDR2 YYNGEE. Trimming removed 5 bases at V and 0 bases at J, with 18 bases between. The CDR3 DNA follows: TGTGCCAGCAGTCTAGCGCCAGTTCCCTCCTCCTACGAGCAGTACTTC. Translated: CASSLAPVPSSYEQYF.